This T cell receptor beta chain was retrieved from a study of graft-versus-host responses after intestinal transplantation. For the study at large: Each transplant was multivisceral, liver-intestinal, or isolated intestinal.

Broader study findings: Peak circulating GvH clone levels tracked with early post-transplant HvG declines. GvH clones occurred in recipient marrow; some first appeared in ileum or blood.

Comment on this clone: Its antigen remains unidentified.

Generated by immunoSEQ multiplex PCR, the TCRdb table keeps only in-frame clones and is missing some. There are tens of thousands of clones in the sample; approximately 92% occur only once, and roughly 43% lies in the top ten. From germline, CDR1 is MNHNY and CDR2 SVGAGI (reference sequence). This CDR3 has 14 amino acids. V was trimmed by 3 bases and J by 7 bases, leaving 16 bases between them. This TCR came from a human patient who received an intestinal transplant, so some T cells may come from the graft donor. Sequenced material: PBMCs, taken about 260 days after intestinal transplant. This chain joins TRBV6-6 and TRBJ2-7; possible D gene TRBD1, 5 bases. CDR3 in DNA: TGTGCCAGCAGTTATCGTCTTGGGGCATGGGAGCAGTACTTC. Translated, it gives CASSYRLGAWEQYF.